The 21 T cell receptor beta chains given below trace back to one sample, sequenced in a study of cytomegalovirus exposure and HLA in healthy donors. The PCR employed 60 Vbeta primers together with 13 Jbeta primers. The table came from immunoSEQ multiplex PCR; TCRdb's copy has only in-frame clones and leaves some out. Here the sample spans more than 95,000 clones, around 60% being singletons. The specimen was PBMCs. The receptors stem from a woman aged 45-60 years in good health and CMV-seronegative.

J is TRBJ2-7 and V is TRBV7-9, with 9 bases lining up with TRBD1. This CDR3 is built from 18 residues. Germline V CDR1 and CDR2: SEHNR, FQNEAQ (reference sequence). J was trimmed by 0 bases and V by 5 bases; bases with no gene match: 14. The DNA for the CDR3 is TGTGCCAGCAGCGACCGGGGCCCCGGGACAGGGAGCTCCTACGAGCAGTACTTC. Its translation is CASSDRGPGTGSSYEQYF.

In this sample, this clone turned up once. The chain recombines TRBV7-9 with TRBJ2-7, with TRBD1 identical over 12 bases. This CDR3 has 15 amino acids. Germline V CDR1 and CDR2: SEHNR, FQNEAQ (reference sequence). V lost 3 bases and J lost 6; bases outside the gene matches: 6. DNA for the CDR3: TGTGCCAGCAGCTTTACCGGGACAGGGGGCGGCGAGCAGTACTTC. This codes for CASSFTGTGGGEQYF.

V usage is TRBV14 and J usage is TRBJ2-7; D gene uncertain. The V end was cut by 4 bases, the J end by 6 bases, with 13 bases between. Germline V gene sequence: CDR1 SGHDN, CDR2 FVKESK. The CDR3 length is 13 residues. The CDR3 nucleotides read TGTGCCAGCAGCCCACTCATCCTCGGCGAGCAGTACTTC. Protein sequence: CASSPLILGEQYF.

This sequence joins TRBV7-6 and TRBJ2-2; possible D gene TRBD2, 6 bases. V lost 4 bases and J 4 bases, leaving 13 bases between the germline ends. This CDR3 is built from 15 residues. Germline CDR1 is SGHVS and CDR2 is FNYEAQ. CDR3 nucleotide sequence: TGTGCCAGCAGCTCACGGGAGACCCCCACCGGGGAGCTGTTTTTT. It codes for CASSSRETPTGELFF.

CDR3 sequence reads: CASSLSQPGVGGAEAFF. In nucleotides, the CDR3 is TGTGCCAGCAGCTTATCCCAGCCAGGGGTCGGGGGGGCTGAAGCTTTCTTT. This sequence joins TRBV11-2 and TRBJ1-1, with TRBD1 as a possible D gene (6 bases). The germline CDR1 and CDR2 sequences are SGHAT and FQNNGV. The CDR3 runs 17 residues. V dropped 2 bases and J dropped 6 bases, with 22 bases sitting between them.

The genes are TRBV10-2 and TRBJ1-5; perhaps TRBD1 as D (5 bases). CDR3 length: 16 amino acids. Trimming took 2 bases from V and 3 from J, leaving 14 bases between them. Germline loops: CDR1 WSHSY, CDR2 SAAADI. As DNA, the CDR3 is TGCGCCAGCAGTGAGGTAGAAGGGGCTATCAATCAGCCCCAGCATTTT. This gives the protein CASSEVEGAINQPQHF.

The rearrangement links TRBV2 to TRBJ1-1; TRBD1 aligns across 7 bases. The CDR3 length is 13 residues. CDR1 is SNHLY and CDR2 is FYNNEI in the germline V gene. J lost 4 bases, V lost 6 bases, and 5 bases had no gene match. Here the CDR3 reads CASSDREVTEAFF. The DNA of the CDR3 is TGTGCCAGCAGCGACAGGGAGGTCACTGAAGCTTTCTTT.

This rearrangement joins TRBV30 to TRBJ1-2; the match to TRBD1 covers 7 bases. Per the germline V gene, CDR1 is GTSNPN and CDR2 is SVGIG (reference sequence). This CDR3 is built from 12 residues. Unmatched junction bases numbered 2, after V lost 4 bases and J lost 3 bases. The CDR3 loop is CAWTGGYYGYTF. CDR3 DNA sequence: TGTGCCTGGACAGGGGGTTACTATGGCTACACCTTC.

The J gene is TRBJ2-5, the V gene TRBV29-1, with 9 bases aligning to TRBD2. TRBJ2-7 matches the DNA end more closely, so the J call is doubtful. This CDR3 region has 14 residues. CDR1 and CDR2 (germline): SQVTM, ANQGSEA. This CDR3 is CSVEGREGLNEQYF. Written as DNA, the CDR3 is TGCAGCGTTGAGGGGCGGGAGGGCCTGAACGAGCAGTACTTC.

The chain links TRBV27 to TRBJ1-6, with TRBD1 matching 8 bases. Germline CDR1 is MNHEY and CDR2 is SMNVEV (reference sequence). V shed 6 bases and J 8 bases; nucleotides not matched to a gene: 21. The CDR3 loop spans 19 amino acids. CDR3 in amino acids: CASRAITGGMGVRYSPLHF. CDR3 bases: TGTGCCAGCAGGGCCATCACAGGGGGTATGGGCGTGAGGTATTCACCCCTCCACTTT.

This clone was found a few times. This chain links TRBV28 with TRBJ1-2; a weak D match, TRBD1 (5 bases). The germline gives CDR1 MDHEN, CDR2 SYDVKM. Trimming left V 5 bases short and J 4 bases short, with 11 bases between. The length of the CDR3 is 13 residues. CDR3 sequence: CASSPGAGYGYTF. The CDR3 DNA reads TGTGCCAGCAGTCCTGGGGCAGGCTATGGCTACACCTTC.

The chain recombines TRBV2 with TRBJ2-7, with 8 bases matching TRBD2. The ends lost 6 bases at V and 3 bases at J; junction bases unmatched: 4. The CDR3 is made up of 13 amino acids. CDR1 is SNHLY and CDR2 is FYNNEI in the germline V gene. CDR3 sequence: CASRSGRNYEQYF. CDR3 coding DNA: TGTGCCAGCAGGAGCGGGAGAAACTACGAGCAGTACTTC.

J is TRBJ2-7 and V is TRBV28; unclear D gene. V lost 2 bases and J lost 4, with 3 bases in between. This CDR3 comprises 11 residues. Per germline, CDR1 MDHEN and CDR2 SYDVKM. CDR3 residues: CASSLQYEQYF. For the CDR3, the DNA is TGTGCCAGCAGTTTACAGTACGAGCAGTACTTC.

In nucleotides, the CDR3 is TGTGCCAGCAGCCCTTTAACGTACCGGACTAGCGGGGAAGGGATCTCCTACAATGAGCAGTTCTTC. Its protein product is CASSPLTYRTSGEGISYNEQFF. The chain joins TRBV21-1 to TRBJ2-1; the table assigns TRBD2, which was not confirmed against the DNA. TRBV21-1 corresponds to a pseudogene. The CDR3 is made up of 22 amino acids.

This clone was counted a few times. This chain joins TRBV6-1 and TRBJ2-6; 7 nucleotides line up with TRBD2. Germline loops: CDR1 MNHNS, CDR2 SASEGT. With 2 bases clipped from V and 3 bases from J, the junction kept 4 bases outside the gene matches. This CDR3 has 16 residues. CDR3 loop: CASSEWGGGGANVLTF. CDR3 DNA: TGTGCCAGCAGTGAATGGGGGGGAGGTGGGGCCAACGTCCTGACTTTC.

The chain recombines TRBV4-1 with TRBJ2-7; 10 bases are shared with TRBD2. There are 18 residues in the CDR3. Germline CDR1 MGHRA, CDR2 YSYEKL. Trimming at V came to 1 base and at J to 2 bases, leaving 11 bases not matched to a gene. CDR3 DNA sequence: TGCGCCAGCAGCCAAGGAGAACAGACTAGCGGGTTTGCCTACGAGCAGTACTTC. Translating it yields CASSQGEQTSGFAYEQYF.

This clone was seen a single time. The chain carries TRBV6-1 and TRBJ1-2; D perhaps matches TRBD1 (6 bases). Germline-derived CDR1 and CDR2 are MNHNS and SASEGT. Trimming cost V 5 bases and J 3 bases, with 10 bases left between them. This CDR3 spans 13 amino acids. Here the CDR3 reads CASSQQGYYGYTF. The CDR3 coding sequence is TGTGCCAGCAGTCAACAGGGCTACTATGGCTACACCTTC.

The gene calls are TRBV7-9 and TRBJ1-5; D may be TRBD1 (5 bases). The germline V gene encodes CDR1 SEHNR and CDR2 FQNEAQ (reference sequence). Trimming shortened V by 3 bases and J by 6 bases, and 12 bases separated the two germline ends. This CDR3 comprises 14 residues. The CDR3 nucleotides are TGTGCCAGCAGCTTTTCGGGGGGGGGTCAGCCCCAGCATTTT. Protein: CASSFSGGGQPQHF. Full variable domain (outside the CDR3, taken from reference TRBV7-9 and TRBJ1-5): DTGVSQNPRHKITKRGQNVTFRCDPISEHNRLYWYRQTLGQGPEFLTYFQNEAQLEKSRLLSDRFSAERPKGSFSTLEIQRTEQGDSAMYLCASSFSGGGQPQHFGDGTRLSIL.

J is TRBJ1-3 and V is TRBV5-8; possible D gene TRBD1, 6 bases. The CDR3 is made up of 16 amino acids. V gave up 6 bases and J gave up 7 bases, with 23 bases separating them. CDR1 SGHTS and CDR2 YDEGEE come from the germline V gene. CDR3 sequence reads: CASIPPRRTVKNTIYF. CDR3 DNA sequence: TGTGCCAGCATACCCCCCCGTCGGACAGTGAAGAACACCATATATTTT.

The J gene is TRBJ2-2, the V gene TRBV4-1; TRBD1 matches at 8 bases. CDR3 length: 15 residues. The V and J ends lost 5 bases and 4 bases, in that order; junction bases with no gene match: 6. The germline V gene has CDR1 MGHRA and CDR2 YSYEKL. In nucleotides, the CDR3 is TGCGCCAGCAGCTTCAGGACAGGGCCCACCGGGGAGCTGTTTTTT. Protein product: CASSFRTGPTGELFF.

CDR3 DNA sequence: TGCGCCAGCAGCCAAGATCGGGGGGGCCCCTACGAGCAGTACTTC. Translating gives CASSQDRGGPYEQYF. J is TRBJ2-7 and V is TRBV4-1, with 8 bases matching TRBD2. Germline V CDR1 and CDR2: MGHRA, YSYEKL. Trimming at V came to 0 bases and at J to 2 bases, leaving 3 bases not matched to a gene. CDR3 size: 15 residues.